Listed here is a single T cell receptor (beta chain). Its antigen is unidentified. Each donor supplied about 9.6 milliliters of peripheral blood. This specimen belongs to a study of blood T cells in healthy people across ages. This CDR3 region has 17 residues. Deletions cut 5 bases from V and 3 bases from J, with 23 bases between. Germline V gives CDR1 SGHTA, CDR2 FQGNSA. Alongside a J-beta primer mix, a sample-barcoded 5' primer served in a second PCR lasting roughly 6 to 12 cycles. A single record per CDR3 protein comes from TCRdb applying MiXCR to the 5' RACE reads. Here the sample spans 800,000 or so distinct CDR3 sequences, about 47% being singletons. Study-level points and caveats: Age showed a roughly linear inverse relationship with TCR beta diversity per million T cells.

The TCR comes from a man older than 75 in good health. This chain links TRBV7-2 with TRBJ2-7, with D hard to call. The sequenced sample consisted of blood. The chain's CDR3 is CASSHARASLLGYEQYF. The CDR3 DNA reads TGTGCCAGCAGCCACGCCCGGGCTTCCCTTCTGGGCTACGAGCAGTACTTC. The variable domain in full, with the rest retrieved from reference TRBV7-2 and TRBJ2-7, is GAGVSQSPSNKVTEKGKDVELRCDPISGHTALYWYRQSLGQGLEFLIYFQGNSAPDKSGLPSDRFSAERTGGSVSTLTIQRTQQEDSAVYLCASSHARASLLGYEQYFGPGTRLTVT.